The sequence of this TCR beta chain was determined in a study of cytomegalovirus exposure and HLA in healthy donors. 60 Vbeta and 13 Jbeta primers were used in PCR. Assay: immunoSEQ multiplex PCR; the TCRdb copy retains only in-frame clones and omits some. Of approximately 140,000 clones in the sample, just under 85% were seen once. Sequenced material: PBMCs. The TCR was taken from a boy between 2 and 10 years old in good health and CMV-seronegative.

CDR3 amino acids: CASSPGGVNEQFF. In DNA, the CDR3 is TGTGCCAGCAGCCCCGGGGGAGTCAATGAGCAGTTCTTC. The genes are TRBV7-3 and TRBJ2-1; TRBD2 might be the D (6 bases). Germline-derived CDR1 and CDR2 are SGHTA and FQGTGA. Trimming shortened V by 5 bases and J by 6 bases, and 11 bases separated the two germline ends. This CDR3 has 13 residues.